A single sample gave rise to the 3 T cell receptor beta chains below, sequenced in a study of shared clonotypes between healthy human individuals. The repertoire was sequenced with immunoSEQ multiplex PCR; TCRdb's copy has only in-frame clones and lacks some. The data hold about 2 million clones, with approximately 94% observed a single time. CD45RO-negative, CCR7-positively selected cells formed the naive CD8 fraction, excluding terminally differentiated effector memory CD45RA+ cells. The specimen was naive CD8+ T cells sorted from blood. These receptors originate from a man younger than 30 in good health.

About this clone itself: This CDR3 is also generated by other DNA sequences in the sample. V is TRBV7-2 and J is TRBJ2-7; D gene unclear. CDR1 is SGHTA, CDR2 FQGNSA, per germline. The CDR3 is 12 residues long. The ends were cut back, 5 bases at V and 3 bases at J, with 8 bases in the middle. This CDR3 reads CASSLLGYEQYF. CDR3 DNA: TGTGCCAGCAGCCTGCTTGGCTACGAGCAGTACTTC.

The chain recombines TRBV10-2 with TRBJ2-5; 7 positions match TRBD2. Looked up from germline, CDR1 is WSHSY and CDR2 is SAAADI. CDR3 size: 11 residues. V lost 9 bases, J lost 3 bases, and 1 base stayed unmatched. CDR3 coding DNA: TGCGCCAGGGGGGGGGAAGAGACCCAGTACTTC. Residues: CARGGEETQYF.

The chain is built from TRBV13 and TRBJ2-1; 10 bases match TRBD2. This CDR3 has 16 amino acids. Germline CDR1 and CDR2: PRHDT and FYEKMQ (reference sequence). The V and J ends lost 4 bases and 7 bases, in that order; junction bases with no gene match: 10. CDR3 sequence reads: CASSWGSGGARNEQFF. CDR3 DNA: TGTGCCAGCAGCTGGGGCAGCGGGGGGGCCAGGAATGAGCAGTTCTTC.